The clone carrying this T cell receptor beta chain has only a few counts. Each CDR3 protein gets one entry after TCRdb re-called the 5' RACE reads with MiXCR. Found here are hundreds of thousands of distinct CDR3 sequences, approximately 12% of them singletons; the top ten hold roughly 13%. The entry originates in a study of T cells after yellow fever vaccination. This CDR3 region has 14 residues. The V gene lost 3 bases and the J gene lost 11 bases, with 22 bases spanning the gap. Germline CDR1 DFQATT, CDR2 SNEGSKA (reference sequence). Here the sequenced sample was PBMCs, taken on the day of the yellow fever booster vaccination. The genes are TRBV20-1 and TRBJ1-1; TRBD1 is a possible D gene (5 bases). The clonotype was recovered from a man aged 25 to 40 who received the YFV17D yellow fever vaccine. The DNA of the CDR3 is TGCAGTGCTAGTCACCCCGGGGGTTACGGGTCGGCTTTCTTT. Translating it yields CSASHPGGYGSAFF.